A single sample is the source of the 27 T cell receptor beta chains below, sequenced in a study of blood T cells in healthy people across ages. PCR was performed a second time for about 6 to 12 cycles using a sample-barcoded 5' primer and a J-beta primer mix. TCRdb reanalysed the 5' RACE reads using MiXCR and keeps one entry per CDR3 protein. The table has 1.8 million or so distinct CDR3 sequences, approximately 39% seen once; the top ten hold around 23%. The sequenced sample was blood. The source of these receptors is a human donor in good health.

The chain has TRBV9 and TRBJ2-7, with 9 nucleotides matching TRBD2. V was clipped by 0 bases and J by 1 base; unmatched bases: 2. The length of the CDR3 is 15 residues. Germline values: CDR1 SGDLS, CDR2 YYNGEE. This CDR3 is CASSVGTSESYEQYF. CDR3 DNA: TGTGCCAGCAGCGTAGGGACTAGCGAGTCCTACGAGCAGTACTTC.

This clonotype was recorded a few times. V and J are TRBV7-7 and TRBJ2-5, with a tentative D call TRBD2 (5 bases). The germline V gene has CDR1 SSHAT and CDR2 FNYEAQ (reference sequence). The CDR3 covers 14 residues. V lost 1 base to trimming and J lost 7 bases, with 13 bases between them. The CDR3 coding sequence is TGTGCCAGCAGCTTAGGAGGCAGCGGTCCGACCCAGTACTTC. Translating it yields CASSLGGSGPTQYF.

This clonotype came up a few times. This chain connects TRBV29-1 to TRBJ1-2; 9 positions match TRBD1. The CDR3 loop spans 13 amino acids. Unmatched junction bases numbered 6, after V lost 6 bases and J lost 4 bases. Germline V gives CDR1 SQVTM, CDR2 ANQGSEA. CDR3 nucleotide sequence: TGCAGCGTGATGACAGGGGGTAGCTATGGCTACACCTTC. It encodes CSVMTGGSYGYTF.

This clonotype was seen just once. This chain uses TRBV7-9 with TRBJ1-3, with D perhaps TRBD1 (5 bases). Between the trimmed V and J ends, which lost 0 bases and 4 bases, there was a span of 10 bases. There are 15 residues in the CDR3. Germline V gene lookup returns CDR1 SEHNR and CDR2 FQNEAQ (reference sequence). CDR3: CASSLAGDRGNTIYF. CDR3 DNA: TGTGCCAGCAGCTTAGCGGGGGACCGGGGAAACACCATATATTTT. The full variable domain, its missing parts supplied by reference TRBV7-9 and TRBJ1-3, is DTGVSQNPRHKITKRGQNVTFRCDPISEHNRLYWYRQTLGQGPEFLTYFQNEAQLEKSRLLSDRFSAERPKGSFSTLEIQRTEQGDSAMYLCASSLAGDRGNTIYFGEGSWLTVV.

The chain joins TRBV10-3 to TRBJ1-5; D might be TRBD1 (5 bases). V lost 5 bases to trimming and J lost 5 bases, with 13 bases between them. CDR1 is ENHRY and CDR2 is SYGVKD in the germline V gene. This CDR3 spans 14 amino acids. The CDR3 DNA reads TGTGCCATCAGTTCACGGGGGGTCGATCAGCCCCAGCATTTT. Translation: CAISSRGVDQPQHF.

This clonotype has a handful of counts. This rearrangement joins TRBV12-5 to TRBJ2-7; D is unclear. The V and J ends lost 1 base and 3 bases respectively, with 19 bases between them. Germline-derived CDR1 and CDR2 are LGHNT and FRNRAP. This CDR3 has 17 amino acids. This CDR3 reads CASGLDQTPRMIYEQYF. CDR3 nucleotide sequence: TGTGCTAGTGGTTTGGACCAAACCCCCAGGATGATCTACGAGCAGTACTTC.

On this clonotype itself: Mismatch with germline at one junction end may stem from a read error. The chain joins TRBV20-1 to TRBJ2-7, with D perhaps assigned TRBD1 or TRBD2 (6 bases each). Germline-derived CDR1 and CDR2 are DFQATT and SNEGSKA (reference sequence). The CDR3 consists of 14 residues. CDR3 DNA sequence: TGCAGTGCAAGAGAGGGGGGCACGTTAAACGAGCAGTACTTC. Protein: CSAREGGTLNEQYF.

The chain has TRBV21-1 and TRBJ2-7; the table's D call, TRBD2, was not checked against the DNA. TRBV21-1 counts as a pseudogene. The CDR3 spans 13 residues. CDR3: CAAPGGPPYEQYF. Written as DNA, the CDR3 is TGTGCCGCTCCCGGAGGACCCCCCTACGAGCAGTACTTC.

V is TRBV29-1 and J is TRBJ1-1, with D unresolved. The CDR3 covers 15 residues. CDR1 is SQVTM and CDR2 is ANQGSEA in the germline V gene. The V and J ends lost 7 bases and 1 base respectively, with 19 bases between them. Here the CDR3 DNA reads TGCAGCGCCCCGAAGGAAGGGCGTGAGAACACTGAAGCTTTCTTT. Amino acids: CSAPKEGRENTEAFF.

V gene TRBV9 combines with J gene TRBJ1-1; D is unresolved. The germline V gene has CDR1 SGDLS and CDR2 YYNGEE. V lost 4 bases and J lost 4, with 11 bases in between. The CDR3 totals 13 residues. This CDR3 reads CASSPMRSTEAFF. CDR3 DNA sequence: TGTGCCAGCAGCCCTATGCGAAGCACTGAAGCTTTCTTT.

This chain uses TRBV7-6 with TRBJ2-5; D uncertain. V lost 5 bases, J lost 1 base, and 14 bases lay in between. The length of the CDR3 is 15 residues. Germline V gives CDR1 SGHVS, CDR2 FNYEAQ. The CDR3 loop is CASSERTDLQETQYF. DNA for the CDR3: TGTGCCAGCAGCGAACGGACCGACCTCCAAGAGACCCAGTACTTC.

This clonotype was observed a handful of times. The chain carries TRBV29-1 and TRBJ1-1; TRBD1 might be the D (5 bases). The CDR3 is 14 residues long. V lost 2 bases to trimming and J lost 1 base, with 11 bases between them. The germline gives CDR1 SQVTM, CDR2 ANQGSEA. The CDR3 here is CSVEFQGWNTEAFF. The CDR3 DNA sequence: TGCAGCGTTGAATTTCAGGGTTGGAACACTGAAGCTTTCTTT.

This clonotype was detected only once. The genes are TRBV3-1 and TRBJ1-5, with TRBD1 as a possible D gene (5 bases). The CDR3 sequence is 15 residues long. Looked up from germline, CDR1 is LGHDT and CDR2 is YNNKEL (reference sequence). V was trimmed by 4 bases and J by 7 bases, leaving 17 bases between them. This chain's CDR3 is CASSLSVGKGQPQHF. The CDR3 coding sequence is TGTGCCAGCAGCCTTAGCGTCGGAAAGGGGCAGCCCCAGCATTTT.

Comment on this clonotype: In this CDR3 the conserved last residue, phenylalanine or tryptophan, is missing, so a read error is likely. This chain links TRBV20-1 with TRBJ1-2, with 7 bases lining up with TRBD1. This CDR3 has 12 residues. V lost 5 bases and J lost 5; bases outside the gene matches: 5. From germline, CDR1 is DFQATT and CDR2 SNEGSKA (reference sequence). As DNA, the CDR3 is TGCAGTGCTCGGGACAGCCCTTATGGCTACACCCTC. Translation: CSARDSPYGYTL.

This clonotype came up many times. J is TRBJ2-3 and V is TRBV7-2, with D possibly being TRBD1 (5 bases). There are 16 residues in the CDR3. Trimming stripped 1 base from V and 1 base from J, with 12 bases between. In germline, CDR1 is SGHTA, CDR2 FQGNSA. CDR3 DNA: TGTGCCAGCAGCTTAGTAAGGACATACGGCACAGATACGCAGTATTTT. Its translation is CASSLVRTYGTDTQYF. Full variable domain (rest looked up from reference TRBV7-2 and TRBJ2-3): GAGVSQSPSNKVTEKGKDVELRCDPISGHTALYWYRQSLGQGLEFLIYFQGNSAPDKSGLPSDRFSAERTGGSVSTLTIQRTQQEDSAVYLCASSLVRTYGTDTQYFGPGTRLTVL.

V gene TRBV7-2 combines with J gene TRBJ1-1; 10 nucleotides match TRBD1. J was trimmed by 1 base and V by 5 bases; bases with no gene match: 7. The germline V gene has CDR1 SGHTA and CDR2 FQGNSA. CDR3 length: 16 amino acids. CDR3 residues: CASSLVDRGPNTEAFF. The CDR3 nucleotides read TGTGCCAGCAGCCTCGTTGACAGGGGGCCGAACACTGAAGCTTTCTTT.

The chain combines TRBV7-2 with TRBJ2-5; D remains ambiguous. V was pared by 6 bases and J by 2 bases, with 10 bases between. This CDR3 comprises 13 residues. Germline assignment: CDR1 SGHTA and CDR2 FQGNSA. The CDR3 spells CASSWAKQETQYF. The CDR3, as DNA: TGTGCCAGCAGTTGGGCTAAACAAGAGACCCAGTACTTC.

The chain employs TRBV9 and TRBJ2-5; TRBD2 is a possible D gene (6 bases). The CDR3 sequence is 14 residues long. Looked up from germline, CDR1 is SGDLS and CDR2 is YYNGEE. Trimming left V 0 bases short and J 5 bases short, with 11 bases between. This CDR3 reads CASSVDTSYETQYF. CDR3 sequence (DNA): TGTGCCAGCAGCGTAGACACTAGCTACGAGACCCAGTACTTC.

There are a few counts of this clonotype. The chain is built from TRBV28 and TRBJ2-1, with 10 bases lining up with TRBD2. Germline V gene sequence: CDR1 MDHEN, CDR2 SYDVKM. The CDR3 runs to 17 residues. The trim removed 0 bases at V and 5 bases at J, leaving 7 bases unmatched. Written as DNA, the CDR3 is TGTGCCAGCAGTTTATGGGCTAGCGGGGGCGCAGACAATGAGCAGTTCTTC. This translates into CASSLWASGGADNEQFF.

J is TRBJ2-1 and V is TRBV15; 11 bases line up with TRBD2. CDR3 length equals 16 residues. Per the germline V gene, CDR1 is LNHNV and CDR2 is YYDKDF (reference sequence). V dropped 5 bases and J dropped 8; count of bases not matched to a gene: 11. The CDR3, as DNA: TGTGCCACCAGCCCATCCCTAGCGGGGGGCGGGTATGAGCAGTTCTTC. Encoded protein: CATSPSLAGGGYEQFF.

The rearrangement joins TRBV5-6 to TRBJ2-3; a possible D gene is TRBD1 (6 bases). This CDR3 spans 15 amino acids. V was pared by 6 bases and J by 1 base, with 15 bases between. Germline lookup yields CDR1 SGHDT and CDR2 YYEEEE. CDR3 protein: CASNSHRVGTDTQYF. In DNA, the CDR3 is TGTGCCAGCAACTCCCACAGGGTGGGCACAGATACGCAGTATTTT.

The rearrangement links TRBV7-9 to TRBJ1-1, with D unresolved. Trimming removed 4 bases at V and 1 base at J, with 13 bases between. The CDR3 has 15 residues. The germline V gene has CDR1 SEHNR and CDR2 FQNEAQ (reference sequence). The CDR3 is CASSYGPQWNTEAFF. The DNA of the CDR3 is TGTGCCAGCAGCTACGGGCCCCAGTGGAACACTGAAGCTTTCTTT.

In this sample, this clonotype turned up a few times. The J gene is TRBJ2-1, the V gene TRBV11-2; 8 bases fit TRBD1. This CDR3 contains 19 residues. With V trimmed by 3 bases and J by 1 base, 14 bases remained unmatched. Germline loops: CDR1 SGHAT, CDR2 FQNNGV. CDR3 sequence reads: CASSLLAWTGQGSYNEQFF. The CDR3 DNA follows: TGTGCCAGCAGCTTGCTAGCTTGGACCGGACAGGGATCCTACAATGAGCAGTTCTTC.

DNA of the CDR3: TGTGCCAGCACCACATACCAGGGGCTTACTGAAGCTTTCTTT. This gives the protein CASTTYQGLTEAFF. J is TRBJ1-1 and V is TRBV28, with D tentatively TRBD1 (6 bases). The germline V gene encodes CDR1 MDHEN and CDR2 SYDVKM. The CDR3 loop spans 14 amino acids. The V gene lost 7 bases and the J gene lost 5 bases, with 17 bases spanning the gap.

This clonotype was detected a few times. This rearrangement joins TRBV6-5 to TRBJ2-1; TRBD1 aligns across 7 bases. V gave up 6 bases and J gave up 0 bases; unmatched junction bases: 5. The length of the CDR3 is 15 residues. CDR1 is MNHEY and CDR2 is SVGAGI in the germline V gene. The CDR3 coding sequence is TGTGCCAGCAGACCGACAGGGAGCTCCTACAATGAGCAGTTCTTC. It yields the protein CASRPTGSSYNEQFF.

This clonotype was found once. The chain links TRBV12-3 or TRBV12-4 to TRBJ2-5, with D possibly matching TRBD2 (6 bases). Deletions cut 4 bases from V and 11 bases from J, with 17 bases between. CDR3 length: 13 residues. The CDR3, as DNA: TGTGCCAGCAGTTCGGATGCGGGGTGGGAGCAGTACTTC. Protein sequence: CASSSDAGWEQYF.

This clonotype is a singleton in its sample. This chain uses TRBV7-2 with TRBJ2-5; 7 bases are shared with TRBD2. Gene TRBJ2-4 matches the end of the DNA better, so the J call may be wrong. Germline CDR1 is SGHTA and CDR2 is FQGNSA. The CDR3 length is 16 residues. This chain's CDR3 is CASSLRGGGSKNIQYF. The CDR3, as DNA: TGTGCCAGCAGCTTAAGGGGCGGGGGATCCAAAAACATTCAGTACTTC.